This record looks at one T cell receptor beta chain sequence and its context. The CDR3 extends over 13 amino acids. Germline CDR1 and CDR2: SGHRS and YFSETQ. This specimen belongs to a study of cytomegalovirus exposure and HLA in healthy donors. PCR primers comprised 60 Vbeta and 13 Jbeta primers. TCRdb keeps only in-frame clones here, not all; method: immunoSEQ multiplex PCR. This table holds around 130,000 clones, about three quarters found once. The sequence was collected from a man aged 40-50 years in good health and CMV-seronegative. The chain links TRBV5-1 to TRBJ2-5; D ambiguous. Matching the DNA end better, TRBJ2-7 makes the J call doubtful. Source material: PBMCs. The CDR3 DNA follows: TGCGCCAGCAGTGCGTACCTTAACTACGAGCAGTACTTC. This codes for CASSAYLNYEQYF.